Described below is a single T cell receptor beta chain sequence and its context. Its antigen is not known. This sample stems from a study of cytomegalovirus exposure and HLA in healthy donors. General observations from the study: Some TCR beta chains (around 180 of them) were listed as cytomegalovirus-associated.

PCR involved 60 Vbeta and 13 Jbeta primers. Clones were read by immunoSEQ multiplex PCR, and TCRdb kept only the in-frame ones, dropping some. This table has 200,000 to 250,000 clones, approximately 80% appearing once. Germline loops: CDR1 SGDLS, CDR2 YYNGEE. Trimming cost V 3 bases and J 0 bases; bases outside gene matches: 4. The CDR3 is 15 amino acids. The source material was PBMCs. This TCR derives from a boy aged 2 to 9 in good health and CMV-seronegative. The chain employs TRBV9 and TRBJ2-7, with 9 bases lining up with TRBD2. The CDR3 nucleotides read TGTGCCAGCAGCGCCGCGGGGGGGGACTCCTACGAGCAGTACTTC. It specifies CASSAAGGDSYEQYF.